One and the same sample provided the 9 T cell receptor beta chains below, sequenced in a study of shared clonotypes between healthy human individuals (dated by TCRdb to about 2020). The library was built by means of the immunoSEQ multiplex PCR assay. TCRdb took this table from immuneACCESS and kept in-frame rearrangements with V and J called. Such tables lack part of the clones; where checked against another copy, unresolved V genes explain under half of the gap, and the rest is unexplained. The sample table records about 2 million clones; roughly 95% of these occur just once. The ten largest clones take up around 0.13% of the sample. The sequenced sample was naive CD4+ T cells sorted from blood. The sample's cell subset or site label is to be understood as: CD45RA+ positively selected. These receptors were taken from a man aged 18 to 29 in good health.

The J gene is TRBJ2-5, the V gene TRBV7-2; 7 nucleotides line up with TRBD1. The J segment lost 4 bases and the V segment lost 4 bases, leaving 6 bases of the junction unmatched. The CDR3 has 14 residues. Germline CDR1 is SGHTA and CDR2 is FQGNSA. The CDR3 nucleotides read TGTGCCAGCAGCTCACGACAGGGTCCAGAGACCCAGTACTTC. Residues: CASSSRQGPETQYF. Combining the CDR3 with reference TRBV7-2 and TRBJ2-5 gives the whole variable domain GAGVSQSPSNKVTEKGKDVELRCDPISGHTALYWYRQSLGQGLEFLIYFQGNSAPDKSGLPSDRFSAERTGGSVSTLTIQRTQQEDSAVYLCASSSRQGPETQYFGPGTRLLVL.

Worth noting for this clone: Other nucleotide sequences from this sample produce the same CDR3. The chain has TRBV10-3 and TRBJ2-1; unclear D gene. The CDR3 sequence is 11 residues long. Germline assignment: CDR1 ENHRY and CDR2 SYGVKD. Trimming removed 3 bases from V and 8 bases from J, with 5 bases in between. The DNA for the CDR3 is TGTGCCATCAGTGATCTCGATGAGCAGTTCTTC. Protein sequence: CAISDLDEQFF.

DNA of the CDR3: TGTGCCAGCAGCTCTCCGGGACTACACTACAATGAGCAGTTCTTC. Translation gives CASSSPGLHYNEQFF. The rearrangement uses TRBV5-4 and TRBJ2-1, with TRBD2 matching 7 bases. Germline values: CDR1 SGHNT, CDR2 YYREEE (reference sequence). After removal of 3 bases from V and 3 bases from J, the junction contained 6 bases not matched to a gene. The CDR3 totals 15 residues.

V usage is TRBV7-2 and J usage is TRBJ2-6; D not resolved. This CDR3 has 16 amino acids. The V gene's germline CDR1 is SGHTA and CDR2 FQGNSA. The V end was cut by 1 base, the J end by 2 bases, with 9 bases between. The CDR3 sequence: CASSLVSAPGANVLTF. CDR3 coding DNA: TGTGCCAGCAGCTTAGTATCAGCGCCTGGGGCCAACGTCCTGACTTTC.

The chain combines TRBV7-2 with TRBJ2-7; D is ambiguous. Germline assignment: CDR1 SGHTA and CDR2 FQGNSA. The V end lost 6 bases, the J end lost 2 bases, and 11 bases lay between the germline ends. The CDR3 loop spans 13 amino acids. The chain's CDR3 is CASSPVNTYEQYF. The CDR3 nucleotides read TGTGCCAGCAGTCCAGTGAATACCTACGAGCAGTACTTC.

The V and J genes are TRBV30 and TRBJ2-7; 7 bases match TRBD2. Trimming at V came to 2 bases and at J to 4 bases, leaving 11 bases not matched to a gene. In germline, CDR1 is GTSNPN, CDR2 SVGIG (reference sequence). The CDR3 runs 15 residues. This CDR3 reads CAWSNTGTTSYEQYF. Written as DNA, the CDR3 is TGTGCCTGGAGTAACACCGGGACTACAAGTTACGAGCAGTACTTC.

V and J are TRBV4-1 and TRBJ2-5; 10 nucleotides line up with TRBD2. The junction had 4 bases not matched to a gene; V was cut back by 1 base and J by 5 bases. From germline, CDR1 is MGHRA and CDR2 YSYEKL. The CDR3 is 15 residues long. The CDR3 sequence is CASSQVAGGGETQYF. The CDR3 DNA sequence: TGCGCCAGCAGCCAAGTAGCGGGGGGAGGTGAGACCCAGTACTTC.

In nucleotides, the CDR3 is TGTGCCAGCAGCTTACCCCCTGGGGGCGAGCAGTACTTC. Protein sequence: CASSLPPGGEQYF. The chain links TRBV7-8 to TRBJ2-7; D is perhaps TRBD1 or TRBD2 (5 bases each). In germline, CDR1 is SGHVS, CDR2 FQNEAQ. The CDR3 runs 13 residues. The V gene lost 2 bases and the J gene lost 6 bases, with 11 bases spanning the gap.

Here the CDR3 reads CASSIGLASETQYF. The DNA for the CDR3 is TGTGCCAGTAGTATCGGACTAGCGTCAGAGACCCAGTACTTC. The V call is TRBV19, the J call TRBJ2-5, with 9 bases aligning to TRBD2. V shed 3 bases, J shed 4 bases, and the junction held 3 bases outside the gene matches. Per germline, CDR1 LNHDA and CDR2 SQIVND (reference sequence). There are 14 residues in the CDR3.